The next 32 T cell receptor beta chains were all read from a single sample in a study of T-cell memory formation after mild COVID-19. Each CDR3 protein is one row after TCRdb ran MiXCR on the 5' RACE reads. The repertoire includes roughly 310,000 distinct CDR3 sequences, about 15% of them detected once, and 22% sits in the top ten. The sample consisted of PBMCs or a T cell subset sorted from them (not recorded which). The receptors stem from a man aged 18 to 29 who had mild COVID-19 (a few samples of this study predate the infection). Cell type and time point are not known.

CDR3: CASSAGGGKAGELFF. The CDR3 DNA follows: TGTGCCAGCAGCGCCGGGGGGGGGAAGGCCGGGGAGCTGTTTTTT. The chain couples TRBV5-4 to TRBJ2-2; 8 nucleotides agree with TRBD2. Germline CDR1 and CDR2: SGHNT and YYREEE (reference sequence). CDR3 length equals 15 residues. Trimming removed 4 bases from V and 6 bases from J; junction bases left unmatched: 8.

The table lists this clonotype with a few counts. The chain uses TRBV4-3 and TRBJ1-3; D is undetermined. Germline lookup yields CDR1 LGHNA and CDR2 YSLEER. The V gene lost 0 bases and the J gene lost 4 bases, with 10 bases spanning the gap. This CDR3 comprises 15 residues. DNA for the CDR3: TGCGCCAGCAGCCAAGATCCAGGAGTAGGAAACACCATATATTTT. Its protein product is CASSQDPGVGNTIYF.

This chain joins TRBV12-3 or TRBV12-4 and TRBJ2-3; D ambiguous. The CDR3 is made up of 12 amino acids. Deletions cut 5 bases from V and 3 bases from J, with 6 bases between. The CDR3 DNA reads TGTGCCAGCAGTAAAGGAACAGATACGCAGTATTTT. It encodes CASSKGTDTQYF.

This chain joins TRBV7-2 and TRBJ1-5; D is unresolved. This CDR3 has 15 residues. Trimming cost V 2 bases and J 4 bases, with 12 bases left between them. Germline CDR1 is SGHTA and CDR2 is FQGNSA. The CDR3 sequence: CASSLIGRQNQPQHF. In DNA form, the CDR3 reads TGTGCCAGCAGCTTAATTGGCAGGCAGAATCAGCCCCAGCATTTT.

This clonotype was detected a few times. The chain is built from TRBV6-5 and TRBJ1-6, with 9 bases lining up with TRBD1. J lost 7 bases, V lost 5 bases, and 6 bases had no gene match. There are 15 residues in the CDR3. Germline V gene data show CDR1 as MNHEY and CDR2 as SVGAGI. The CDR3 coding sequence is TGTGCCAGCAGTCCCCGCGGACAGGGGAATTCACCCCTCCACTTT. Encoded protein: CASSPRGQGNSPLHF.

This clonotype was recorded many times. This sequence joins TRBV6-6 and TRBJ2-5, with TRBD2 as a possible D gene (6 bases). Germline V gene sequence: CDR1 MNHNY, CDR2 SVGAGI (reference sequence). This CDR3 comprises 14 residues. Trimming took off 4 bases at V and 2 bases at J, with 11 bases between the two ends. CDR3 amino acids: CASSSDGGQETQYF. CDR3 coding DNA: TGTGCCAGCAGTTCTGACGGGGGACAAGAGACCCAGTACTTC.

This clonotype was seen many times. The chain recombines TRBV7-2 with TRBJ1-6; possibly TRBD1 for D (6 bases). The germline CDR1 and CDR2 sequences are SGHTA and FQGNSA. The CDR3 runs to 13 residues. Deletions cut 5 bases from V and 9 bases from J, with 11 bases between. The CDR3 reads CASSNRVSSPLHF. The CDR3 DNA reads as TGTGCCAGCAGCAACAGGGTGTCTTCACCCCTCCACTTT.

This clonotype appeared a few times. This chain joins TRBV10-3 and TRBJ1-2; D unresolved. The germline V and J ends were trimmed by 1 base and 6 bases, with 12 bases remaining between them. The CDR3 loop spans 14 amino acids. Germline values: CDR1 ENHRY, CDR2 SYGVKD. The CDR3 DNA reads as TGTGCCATCAGTGAGTTTAGGCAGCTTGATGGCTACACCTTC. Its translation is CAISEFRQLDGYTF.

J is TRBJ1-1 and V is TRBV18; D might be TRBD1 (6 bases). In germline, CDR1 is KGHSH, CDR2 LQKENI. The V end lost 3 bases, the J end lost 3 bases, and 14 bases lay between the germline ends. This CDR3 is 15 amino acids long. The CDR3 spells CASSPRTTGYTEAFF. The CDR3 nucleotides are TGTGCCAGCTCACCGCGAACAACAGGGTACACTGAAGCTTTCTTT.

This clonotype came up a few times. The rearrangement links TRBV20-1 to TRBJ2-2; D perhaps matches TRBD1 (5 bases). The germline V and J ends were trimmed by 0 bases and 7 bases, with 12 bases remaining between them. CDR1 DFQATT and CDR2 SNEGSKA come from the germline V gene (reference sequence). The CDR3 is 14 residues long. The CDR3 reads CSARDRVKIGELFF. As DNA, the CDR3 is TGCAGTGCTAGAGACAGGGTGAAGATCGGGGAGCTGTTTTTT.

The V call is TRBV4-3, the J call TRBJ2-7; D unresolved. Germline V CDR1 and CDR2: LGHNA, YSLEER. V lost 4 bases and J 4 bases, leaving 8 bases between the germline ends. The CDR3 contains 12 residues. The CDR3 region has the DNA TGCGCCAGCAGCCGACACATATACGAGCAGTACGTC. Its protein product is CASSRHIYEQYV.

This clonotype has a count of ten or more. V is TRBV7-3 and J is TRBJ2-1, with D hard to call. This CDR3 has 15 amino acids. From germline, CDR1 is SGHTA and CDR2 FQGTGA. Trimming took off 5 bases at V and 0 bases at J, with 11 bases between the two ends. The CDR3 spells CASSAHLSSYNEQFF. CDR3 nucleotide sequence: TGTGCCAGCAGCGCTCACCTAAGCTCCTACAATGAGCAGTTCTTC.

This clonotype was seen a handful of times. The J gene is TRBJ2-3, the V gene TRBV24-1; TRBD1 aligns across 7 bases. The germline CDR1 and CDR2 sequences are KGHDR and SFDVKD. The J segment lost 2 bases and the V segment lost 0 bases, leaving 10 bases of the junction unmatched. The CDR3 is 18 amino acids. The CDR3 DNA reads TGTGCCACCAGTGATTTGCAGGAACCGGGACAGCCCACAGATACGCAGTATTTT. It yields the protein CATSDLQEPGQPTDTQYF.

The chain couples TRBV7-2 to TRBJ1-4; D not resolved. The CDR3 runs 14 residues. V gave up 2 bases and J gave up 7 bases, with 11 bases separating them. From germline, CDR1 is SGHTA and CDR2 FQGNSA. Here the CDR3 DNA reads TGTGCCAGCAGCTTATCGGCAGTAGGTGAAAAACTGTTTTTT. Its protein is CASSLSAVGEKLFF.

The chain carries TRBV6-5 and TRBJ1-1, with TRBD1 as a possible D gene (5 bases). CDR3 size: 14 residues. V gave up 4 bases and J gave up 3 bases, with 12 bases separating them. Per the germline V gene, CDR1 is MNHEY and CDR2 is SVGAGI. This CDR3 reads CASSFDSLDTEAFF. The CDR3 DNA is TGTGCCAGCAGTTTCGACAGCCTTGACACTGAAGCTTTCTTT.

In this sample, this clonotype turned up a few times. This chain joins TRBV20-1 and TRBJ1-5; D not certain. This CDR3 comprises 14 residues. In germline, CDR1 is DFQATT, CDR2 SNEGSKA (reference sequence). V lost 6 bases to trimming and J lost 2 bases, with 14 bases between them. The CDR3 reads CSASPEGGNQPQHF. The DNA for the CDR3 is TGCAGTGCAAGTCCCGAAGGTGGCAATCAGCCCCAGCATTTT.

In its sample, this clonotype was seen a few times. V gene TRBV29-1 combines with J gene TRBJ1-1; no clear D. The V gene's germline CDR1 is SQVTM and CDR2 ANQGSEA. The CDR3 spans 13 residues. Trimming left V 0 bases short and J 2 bases short, with 7 bases between. CDR3 protein: CSVEDKVNTEAFF. The CDR3 region has the DNA TGCAGCGTTGAAGATAAGGTTAACACTGAAGCTTTCTTT.

About this clonotype: A junction boundary mismatches the germline segment, possibly from a read error. The J gene is TRBJ1-1, the V gene TRBV5-1; no clear D gene. This CDR3 contains 15 residues. Germline V gene sequence: CDR1 SGHRS, CDR2 YFSETQ. The CDR3 DNA sequence: TGCGCCAGCAGCTCTTGGACCGGATCGAACACTGGAGCTTTCTTT. This encodes CASSSWTGSNTGAFF.

The V and J genes are TRBV28 and TRBJ2-5; D tentatively reads TRBD1 or TRBD2 (6 bases each). Germline CDR1 reads MDHEN; CDR2 reads SYDVKM. The V end was cut by 2 bases, the J end by 5 bases, with 15 bases between. The CDR3 consists of 15 residues. The CDR3 loop reads CASSLNPGAGETQYF. The CDR3 nucleotides are TGTGCCAGCAGTTTAAACCCGGGGGCTGGGGAGACCCAGTACTTC.

In its sample, this clonotype was seen many times. This chain links TRBV18 with TRBJ1-2, with D possibly TRBD1 on 5 matching bases. Trimming removed 6 bases at V and 4 bases at J, with 12 bases between. The length of the CDR3 is 13 residues. Germline values: CDR1 KGHSH, CDR2 LQKENI. CDR3 loop: CASSPDDSYGYTF. In nucleotides, the CDR3 is TGTGCCAGCTCTCCTGATGACAGCTATGGCTACACCTTC.

In its sample, this clonotype was seen once. The V gene is TRBV29-1, the J gene TRBJ1-5; 7 bases line up with TRBD1. Trimming took 2 bases from V and 5 from J; bases not matched to a gene: 0. The CDR3 is 12 residues long. CDR1 is SQVTM and CDR2 is ANQGSEA in the germline V gene. The CDR3 spells CSVERGHQPQHF. CDR3 sequence (DNA): TGCAGCGTTGAAAGGGGGCATCAGCCCCAGCATTTT.

This clonotype was seen a handful of times. V and J are TRBV27 and TRBJ2-3; no definite D call. In germline, CDR1 is MNHEY, CDR2 SMNVEV (reference sequence). The length of the CDR3 is 13 residues. V gave up 4 bases and J gave up 1 base, with 6 bases separating them. The DNA of the CDR3 is TGTGCCAGCAGTTCCATGGGCACAGATACGCAGTATTTT. Translating it yields CASSSMGTDTQYF.

This clonotype showed up just a few times. The chain recombines TRBV6-2 or TRBV6-3 with TRBJ1-1; perhaps TRBD1 as D (6 bases). The CDR3 is 11 amino acids. Trimming removed 8 bases from V and 5 bases from J, with 9 bases in between. CDR1 and CDR2 from the germline V gene are MNHEY and SVGEGT. The CDR3 coding sequence is TGTGCCAGCGAGGGGGGGACTGAAGCTTTCTTT. The encoded protein is CASEGGTEAFF.

This clonotype has only a few counts. V gene TRBV6-5 combines with J gene TRBJ2-3, with 7 bases identical to TRBD1. The CDR3 covers 15 residues. CDR1 is MNHEY and CDR2 is SVGAGI in the germline V gene. J lost 4 bases, V lost 4 bases, and 8 bases had no gene match. CDR3 sequence: CASSLGQAEADTQYF. DNA of the CDR3: TGTGCCAGCAGTTTAGGACAGGCGGAGGCAGATACGCAGTATTTT.

There are a few counts of this clonotype. This chain joins TRBV6-2 or TRBV6-3 and TRBJ2-5; unclear D gene. CDR3 length: 13 residues. The V gene's germline CDR1 is MNHEY and CDR2 SVGEGT. Trimming removed 5 bases from V and 7 bases from J, with 14 bases in between. The CDR3 protein is CASSRSGIGTQYF. The CDR3 DNA is TGTGCCAGCAGTCGGAGTGGTATCGGGACCCAGTACTTC.

The rearrangement uses TRBV4-1 and TRBJ1-2, with 11 positions matching TRBD1. Trimming cost V 4 bases and J 5 bases; bases outside gene matches: 12. Germline CDR1 and CDR2: MGHRA and YSYEKL. The CDR3 spans 17 residues. The CDR3 sequence is CASSRTIRDRGEYGYTF. The CDR3, as DNA: TGCGCCAGCAGCCGAACAATCCGGGACAGGGGGGAATATGGCTACACCTTC.

V is TRBV27 and J is TRBJ2-5, with D possibly TRBD1 on 6 matching bases. The CDR3 runs to 15 residues. The V gene lost 0 bases and the J gene lost 1 base, with 9 bases spanning the gap. The germline V gene encodes CDR1 MNHEY and CDR2 SMNVEV (reference sequence). The CDR3 sequence is CASSLSYRAQETQYF. CDR3 nucleotides: TGTGCCAGCAGTTTATCGTACAGGGCCCAAGAGACCCAGTACTTC.

This clonotype was detected only a few times. This rearrangement joins TRBV24-1 to TRBJ1-5; possibly TRBD1 for D (5 bases). V gave up 1 base and J gave up 6 bases, with 12 bases separating them. Germline lookup yields CDR1 KGHDR and CDR2 SFDVKD. The CDR3 sequence is 15 residues long. CDR3 coding DNA: TGTGCCACCAGTGATTTAGGGGAATTGGGTCAGCCCCAGCATTTT. It codes for CATSDLGELGQPQHF.

This clonotype came up many times. The chain has TRBV29-1 and TRBJ2-1, with 9 bases that match TRBD1. The CDR3 spans 18 residues. CDR1 and CDR2 from the germline V gene are SQVTM and ANQGSEA. After removal of 6 bases from V and 1 base from J, the junction contained 16 bases not matched to a gene. In DNA, the CDR3 is TGCAGCGTCCAAACCGGGACAGGGTTACGTGGGTCCTACAATGAGCAGTTCTTC. Translation gives CSVQTGTGLRGSYNEQFF.

This clonotype has a count of ten or more. The chain is built from TRBV20-1 and TRBJ2-3; 7 nucleotides align to TRBD1. The CDR3 runs 12 residues. CDR1 and CDR2 from the germline V gene are DFQATT and SNEGSKA (reference sequence). Germline trimming cut 7 bases from V and 4 bases from J; bases unmatched to any gene: 5. The CDR3 loop is CSGQGEADTQYF. In DNA form, the CDR3 reads TGCAGTGGACAGGGCGAGGCAGATACGCAGTATTTT.

At least ten counts were recorded for this clonotype. The chain recombines TRBV6-5 with TRBJ1-1, with a weak D call TRBD1 (6 bases). The CDR3 has 15 residues. Trimming left V 0 bases short and J 1 base short, with 9 bases between. CDR1 and CDR2 from the germline V gene are MNHEY and SVGAGI. The CDR3 here is CASSYSGTQNTEAFF. The CDR3 region has the DNA TGTGCCAGCAGTTACTCCGGGACACAGAACACTGAAGCTTTCTTT.

The chain combines TRBV9 with TRBJ1-3, with D possibly being TRBD1 (5 bases). Germline-derived CDR1 and CDR2 are SGDLS and YYNGEE. V lost 2 bases to trimming and J lost 3 bases, with 12 bases between them. The CDR3 consists of 15 residues. CDR3 bases: TGTGCCAGCAGCGTCTCGGGGACCGTTGGAAACACCATATATTTT. This codes for CASSVSGTVGNTIYF.